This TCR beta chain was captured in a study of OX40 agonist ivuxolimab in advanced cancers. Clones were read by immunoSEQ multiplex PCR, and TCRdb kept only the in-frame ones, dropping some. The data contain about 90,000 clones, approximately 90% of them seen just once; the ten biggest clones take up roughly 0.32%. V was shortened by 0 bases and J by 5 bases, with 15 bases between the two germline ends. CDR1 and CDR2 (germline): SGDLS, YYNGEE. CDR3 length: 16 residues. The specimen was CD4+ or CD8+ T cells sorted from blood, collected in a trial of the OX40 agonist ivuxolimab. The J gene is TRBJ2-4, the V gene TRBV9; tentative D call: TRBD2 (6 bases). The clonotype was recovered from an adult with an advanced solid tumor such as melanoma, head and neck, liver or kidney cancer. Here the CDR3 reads CASSVGIGRSQNIQYF. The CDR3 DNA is TGTGCCAGCAGCGTAGGGATAGGGAGGTCACAAAACATTCAGTACTTC.